The 30 T cell receptor beta chains in this list originate from one sample, sequenced in a study of blood T cell repertoires in COVID-19. The protocol was immunoSEQ multiplex PCR, while the TCRdb copy is restricted to in-frame clones and leaves out a portion. The data hold about 150,000 clones, with around 73% observed a single time. Sequenced material: PBMCs or T cells enriched from blood (not recorded which). The receptors were gathered from a woman in her 50s who had recovered from COVID-19.

V is TRBV5-6 and J is TRBJ2-1; TRBD2 agrees at 12 bases. Germline trimming cut 2 bases from V and 9 bases from J; bases unmatched to any gene: 3. The CDR3 spans 14 residues. CDR1 and CDR2 from the germline V gene are SGHDT and YYEEEE. The CDR3 nucleotides read TGTGCCAGCAGCTTAGGGACTAGCGGGTCTGAGCAGTTCTTC. It specifies CASSLGTSGSEQFF. The full variable domain, rest sourced from reference TRBV5-6 and TRBJ2-1, is DAGVTQSPTHLIKTRGQQVTLRCSPKSGHDTVSWYQQALGQGPQFIFQYYEEEERQRGNFPDRFSGHQFPNYSSELNVNALLLGDSALYLCASSLGTSGSEQFFGPGTRLTVL.

The rearrangement uses TRBV11-3 and TRBJ2-2; 9 bases map to TRBD1. V dropped 0 bases and J dropped 4; count of bases not matched to a gene: 12. Germline values: CDR1 SGHNT, CDR2 YENEEA. This CDR3 contains 19 residues. This chain's CDR3 is CASSLEGAGTGTGTGELFF. In DNA form, the CDR3 reads TGTGCCAGCAGCTTAGAGGGGGCTGGGACAGGGACGGGCACCGGGGAGCTGTTTTTT.

This clone was counted a few times. This chain uses TRBV5-4 with TRBJ1-2, with 10 bases aligning to TRBD1. CDR3 length equals 14 residues. V shed 3 bases and J 5 bases; nucleotides not matched to a gene: 4. In germline, CDR1 is SGHNT, CDR2 YYREEE (reference sequence). CDR3: CASSYSGQGYGYTF. The DNA for the CDR3 is TGTGCCAGCAGCTATTCGGGACAGGGGTATGGCTACACCTTC. The complete variable domain, with remaining parts taken from reference TRBV5-4 and TRBJ1-2, reads ETGVTQSPTHLIKTRGQQVTLRCSSQSGHNTVSWYQQALGQGPQFIFQYYREEENGRGNFPPRFSGLQFPNYSSELNVNALELDDSALYLCASSYSGQGYGYTFGSGTRLTVV.

The chain recombines TRBV4-2 with TRBJ2-5; 8 bases are shared with TRBD2. The CDR3 runs 15 residues. CDR1 and CDR2 from the germline V gene are LGHNA and YNFKEQ. Germline trimming cut 7 bases from V and 2 bases from J; bases unmatched to any gene: 9. In DNA, the CDR3 is TGTGCCAGCACCCGGGGGGGGGCCGGGCAAGAGACCCAGTACTTC. Its protein is CASTRGGAGQETQYF.

The chain links TRBV4-1 to TRBJ1-2, with TRBD1 identical over 7 bases. In germline, CDR1 is MGHRA, CDR2 YSYEKL. The CDR3 runs 15 residues. J gave up 5 bases and V 4 bases, and 10 bases lay outside the gene matches. CDR3 protein: CASSLRTGTLYGYTF. The CDR3 region has the DNA TGCGCCAGCAGCCTTCGGACAGGCACTCTTTATGGCTACACCTTC.

The gene calls are TRBV11-3 and TRBJ2-5; the match to TRBD2 covers 13 bases. This CDR3 is 17 amino acids long. CDR1 SGHNT and CDR2 YENEEA come from the germline V gene. The junction had 11 bases not matched to a gene; V was cut back by 5 bases and J by 5 bases. The CDR3 DNA sequence: TGTGCCAGCAGCCCAGGGACTAGCGGGGCCCAGCAGGAGACCCAGTACTTC. It yields the protein CASSPGTSGAQQETQYF.

In this sample, this clone turned up many times. V usage is TRBV19 and J usage is TRBJ2-7, with no clear D. This CDR3 region has 11 residues. Germline V gives CDR1 LNHDA, CDR2 SQIVND (reference sequence). Trimming shortened V by 10 bases and J by 7 bases, and 14 bases separated the two germline ends. The CDR3 region is CATTPRREQYF. CDR3 DNA sequence: TGTGCCACCACCCCCCGCAGGGAGCAGTACTTC.

The V and J genes are TRBV2 and TRBJ1-5, with TRBD1 identical over 10 bases. The CDR3 covers 15 residues. The germline V gene encodes CDR1 SNHLY and CDR2 FYNNEI. The V segment lost 7 bases and the J segment 7 bases; nucleotides outside the gene matches: 10. The DNA for the CDR3 is TGTGCCAGCACTACTGACAGGGGGCAAGGACAGCCCCAGCATTTT. Its translation is CASTTDRGQGQPQHF.

The chain uses TRBV5-4 and TRBJ1-4; 7 bases map to TRBD1. Germline trimming cut 3 bases from V and 6 bases from J; bases unmatched to any gene: 11. Germline V gene lookup returns CDR1 SGHNT and CDR2 YYREEE (reference sequence). This CDR3 contains 16 residues. CDR3 sequence: CASSSDAGGLDEKLFF. The CDR3 bases are TGTGCCAGCAGCTCGGATGCAGGGGGTCTCGATGAAAAACTGTTTTTT. The whole variable domain, remainder taken from reference TRBV5-4 and TRBJ1-4, is ETGVTQSPTHLIKTRGQQVTLRCSSQSGHNTVSWYQQALGQGPQFIFQYYREEENGRGNFPPRFSGLQFPNYSSELNVNALELDDSALYLCASSSDAGGLDEKLFFGSGTQLSVL.

V usage is TRBV19 and J usage is TRBJ2-1, with D unresolved. This CDR3 comprises 12 residues. Trimming removed 3 bases from V and 9 bases from J, with 9 bases in between. The germline V gene encodes CDR1 LNHDA and CDR2 SQIVND (reference sequence). The CDR3 is CASSMELGEQFF. As DNA, the CDR3 is TGTGCCAGTAGTATGGAGTTGGGTGAGCAGTTCTTC.

This clone was seen only once. The V and J genes are TRBV5-1 and TRBJ1-1; D is unresolved. Trimming removed 0 bases from V and 1 base from J, with 4 bases in between. This CDR3 spans 13 amino acids. Germline-derived CDR1 and CDR2 are SGHRS and YFSETQ. The chain's CDR3 is CASSLGENTEAFF. In nucleotides, the CDR3 is TGCGCCAGCAGCTTGGGCGAGAACACTGAAGCTTTCTTT.

The V and J genes are TRBV11-2 and TRBJ2-1, with D possibly being TRBD2 (5 bases). The germline V and J ends were trimmed by 2 bases and 9 bases, with 5 bases remaining between them. CDR3 size: 11 residues. The germline gives CDR1 SGHAT, CDR2 FQNNGV. The CDR3 DNA reads as TGTGCCAGCAGCTTAAGCGGTGAGCAGTTCTTC. It codes for CASSLSGEQFF.

The V and J genes are TRBV23-1 and TRBJ2-7; 7 nucleotides match TRBD2. TRBV23-1 falls under the ORF class, with uncertain function. With 6 bases clipped from V and 1 base from J, the junction kept 9 bases outside the gene matches. This CDR3 comprises 15 residues. CDR3 residues: CASSLPGGGSYEQYV. Here the CDR3 DNA reads TGCGCCAGCAGCTTGCCGGGCGGGGGTTCCTACGAGCAGTACGTC.

The V gene is TRBV3-1 (or the pseudogene TRBV3-2), the J gene TRBJ2-3; possible D gene TRBD1, 5 bases. CDR1 LGHDT and CDR2 YNNKEL come from the germline V gene (reference sequence). Between the trimmed V and J ends, which lost 0 bases and 5 bases, there was a span of 12 bases. The CDR3 extends over 15 amino acids. DNA of the CDR3: TGTGCCAGCAGCCAAGAAGGGGCCCTCGGAGATACGCAGTATTTT. It yields the protein CASSQEGALGDTQYF.

This chain uses TRBV5-4 with TRBJ2-1, with TRBD2 as a possible D gene (5 bases). Germline V CDR1 and CDR2: SGHNT, YYREEE (reference sequence). Trimming took off 4 bases at V and 4 bases at J, with 21 bases between the two ends. This CDR3 is built from 17 residues. DNA for the CDR3: TGTGCCAGCAGCCCCACCCCGGCGGGTCGATCTTACAATGAGCAGTTCTTC. Protein product: CASSPTPAGRSYNEQFF. The entire variable domain, with the rest obtained from reference TRBV5-4 and TRBJ2-1, is as follows: ETGVTQSPTHLIKTRGQQVTLRCSSQSGHNTVSWYQQALGQGPQFIFQYYREEENGRGNFPPRFSGLQFPNYSSELNVNALELDDSALYLCASSPTPAGRSYNEQFFGPGTRLTVL.

This clone was picked up many times. The gene calls are TRBV10-3 and TRBJ2-1; perhaps TRBD2 as D (6 bases). The germline V gene has CDR1 ENHRY and CDR2 SYGVKD. The CDR3 has 16 amino acids. V lost 3 bases, J lost 5 bases, and 17 bases lay in between. In DNA, the CDR3 is TGTGCCATCAGTGACTACGGGCGGGGCGTAGACAATGAGCAGTTCTTC. Translation gives CAISDYGRGVDNEQFF.

The V and J genes are TRBV9 and TRBJ1-2; D is uncertain. The CDR3 totals 14 residues. Germline values: CDR1 SGDLS, CDR2 YYNGEE. V lost 0 bases and J 4 bases, leaving 10 bases between the germline ends. Here the CDR3 reads CASSVVSGSYGYTF. Here the CDR3 DNA reads TGTGCCAGCAGCGTAGTGTCAGGTTCCTATGGCTACACCTTC. The entire variable domain, with the rest obtained from reference TRBV9 and TRBJ1-2, is as follows: DSGVTQTPKHLITATGQRVTLRCSPRSGDLSVYWYQQSLDQGLQFLIQYYNGEERAKGNILERFSAQQFPDLHSELNLSSLELGDSALYFCASSVVSGSYGYTFGSGTRLTVV.

The chain recombines TRBV9 with TRBJ1-2; D possibly corresponds to TRBD1 (6 bases). Between the trimmed V and J ends, which lost 3 bases and 4 bases, there was a span of 19 bases. The CDR3 consists of 16 residues. The germline gives CDR1 SGDLS, CDR2 YYNGEE. Here the CDR3 reads CASSALGGGLAYGYTF. The DNA for the CDR3 is TGTGCCAGCAGCGCCCTAGGGGGGGGTTTGGCCTATGGCTACACCTTC.

The rearrangement uses TRBV19 and TRBJ1-2, with 8 bases aligning to TRBD1. Trimming cost V 7 bases and J 3 bases; bases outside gene matches: 10. The CDR3 sequence is 15 residues long. Germline assignment: CDR1 LNHDA and CDR2 SQIVND (reference sequence). CDR3 in amino acids: CASNLYPDRDYGYTF. The CDR3 bases are TGTGCCAGTAACTTATACCCGGACAGGGACTATGGCTACACCTTC.

This clone occurred a few times. The V and J genes are TRBV18 and TRBJ1-2; D is unresolved. Germline V gene sequence: CDR1 KGHSH, CDR2 LQKENI. The CDR3 spans 14 residues. The V gene lost 0 bases and the J gene lost 6 bases, with 11 bases spanning the gap. The CDR3 coding sequence is TGTGCCAGCTCACCACCGGGAGGGCAAAATGGCTACACCTTC. It codes for CASSPPGGQNGYTF.

The chain combines TRBV11-2 with TRBJ1-1, with D possibly TRBD1 on 5 matching bases. The CDR3 length is 13 residues. V dropped 2 bases and J dropped 5 bases, with 9 bases sitting between them. The germline V gene encodes CDR1 SGHAT and CDR2 FQNNGV. Here the CDR3 reads CASSLTQDTEAFF. The DNA for the CDR3 is TGTGCCAGCAGCTTAACACAGGATACTGAAGCTTTCTTT.

The J gene is TRBJ2-7, the V gene TRBV28; 13 nucleotides agree with TRBD2. J gave up 3 bases and V 8 bases, and 4 bases lay outside the gene matches. The CDR3 contains 14 residues. CDR1 is MDHEN, CDR2 SYDVKM, per germline. This CDR3 reads CASWTSGGFYEQYF. The CDR3 nucleotides read TGTGCCAGCTGGACTAGCGGGGGTTTCTACGAGCAGTACTTC.

DNA of the CDR3: TGTGCCACCAGTGTCTCTCCGAGACAGGAGGGCACAGATACGCAGTATTTT. Its translation is CATSVSPRQEGTDTQYF. V usage is TRBV24-1 and J usage is TRBJ2-3; D perhaps matches TRBD1 (6 bases). Germline V lookup: CDR1 KGHDR, CDR2 SFDVKD. This CDR3 is built from 17 residues. Deletions cut 5 bases from V and 1 base from J, with 18 bases between.

CDR3 region: CASSLVAGGFEKLFF. The CDR3 bases are TGCGCCAGCAGCTTGGTTGCAGGGGGATTTGAAAAACTGTTTTTT. The V call is TRBV5-1, the J call TRBJ1-4; 7 bases are a match to TRBD1. In germline, CDR1 is SGHRS, CDR2 YFSETQ. This CDR3 is 15 amino acids long. Trimming at V came to 0 bases and at J to 7 bases, leaving 6 bases not matched to a gene.

The chain joins TRBV6-5 to TRBJ1-1; unclear D gene. The CDR3 runs 13 residues. The V and J ends lost 5 bases and 3 bases respectively, with 10 bases between them. Per germline, CDR1 MNHEY and CDR2 SVGAGI. The CDR3 spells CASSLLGDTEAFF. The CDR3 region has the DNA TGTGCCAGCAGTCTACTCGGAGACACTGAAGCTTTCTTT.

The V and J genes are TRBV29-1 and TRBJ1-1; unclear D gene. The CDR3 is made up of 13 amino acids. Trimming cost V 6 bases and J 0 bases, with 11 bases left between them. CDR1 and CDR2 from the germline V gene are SQVTM and ANQGSEA. CDR3 in amino acids: CSVLEQLNTEAFF. For the CDR3, the DNA is TGCAGCGTCCTCGAACAGTTGAACACTGAAGCTTTCTTT.

This clone turned up a few times. This chain links TRBV5-4 with TRBJ2-7, with TRBD2 matching 9 bases. Germline CDR1 SGHNT, CDR2 YYREEE (reference sequence). V lost 1 base, J lost 2 bases, and 4 bases stayed unmatched. CDR3 size: 15 residues. CDR3 region: CASSLILAGAYEQYF. DNA of the CDR3: TGTGCCAGCAGCTTGATCTTAGCGGGGGCCTACGAGCAGTACTTC.

This clone appeared many times. The chain recombines TRBV2 with TRBJ2-2, with a possible D match to TRBD2 (7 bases). Germline V gene sequence: CDR1 SNHLY, CDR2 FYNNEI. V was clipped by 6 bases and J by 1 base, with 15 bases between them. The CDR3 consists of 16 residues. CDR3 sequence: CASRSQGGGNTGELFF. CDR3 in DNA: TGTGCCAGCAGGAGTCAGGGAGGGGGGAACACCGGGGAGCTGTTTTTT.

The V call is TRBV27, the J call TRBJ2-4, with D maybe TRBD1 (5 bases). Trimming cost V 2 bases and J 3 bases, with 14 bases left between them. The CDR3 runs to 16 residues. Germline-derived CDR1 and CDR2 are MNHEY and SMNVEV (reference sequence). CDR3 coding DNA: TGTGCCAGCAGTTTAAAAGGGGTGGTAGGCAAAAACATTCAGTACTTC. It is translated as CASSLKGVVGKNIQYF.

The chain has TRBV24-1 and TRBJ2-5, with 11 bases lining up with TRBD1. The V gene's germline CDR1 is KGHDR and CDR2 SFDVKD. J was trimmed by 0 bases and V by 4 bases; bases with no gene match: 3. The CDR3 loop spans 16 amino acids. CDR3 in DNA: TGTGCCACCAGTGACCCGGGACAGGGGGACCAAGAGACCCAGTACTTC. Translation: CATSDPGQGDQETQYF.